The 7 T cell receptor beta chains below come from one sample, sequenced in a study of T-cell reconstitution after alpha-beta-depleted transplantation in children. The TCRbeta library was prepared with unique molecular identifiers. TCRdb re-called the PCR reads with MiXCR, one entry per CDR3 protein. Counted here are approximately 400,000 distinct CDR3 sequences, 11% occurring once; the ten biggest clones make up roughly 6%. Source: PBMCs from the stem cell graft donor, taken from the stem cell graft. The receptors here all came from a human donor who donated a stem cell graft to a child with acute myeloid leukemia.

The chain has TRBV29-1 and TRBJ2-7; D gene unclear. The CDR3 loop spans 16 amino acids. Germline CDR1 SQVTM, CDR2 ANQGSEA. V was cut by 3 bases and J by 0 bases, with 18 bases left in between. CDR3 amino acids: CSVDMGLRRGSYEQYF. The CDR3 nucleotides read TGCAGCGTTGATATGGGGTTGAGGAGAGGCTCCTACGAGCAGTACTTC.

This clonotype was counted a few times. CDR3 sequence (DNA): TGTGCCAGCAGTGGGATACGTTCCTTTCGGGGCTACACCTTC. Protein product: CASSGIRSFRGYTF. The gene calls are TRBV25-1 and TRBJ1-2; no clear D. V lost 4 bases and J lost 8, with 17 bases in between. Germline V lookup: CDR1 MGHDK, CDR2 SYGVNS. The CDR3 has 14 amino acids.

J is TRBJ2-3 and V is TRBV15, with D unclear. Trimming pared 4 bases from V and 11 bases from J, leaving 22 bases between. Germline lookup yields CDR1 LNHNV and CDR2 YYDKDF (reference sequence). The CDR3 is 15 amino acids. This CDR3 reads CATSTRAGQRVLQYF. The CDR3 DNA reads TGTGCCACCAGCACTAGGGCCGGGCAAAGGGTATTGCAGTATTTT. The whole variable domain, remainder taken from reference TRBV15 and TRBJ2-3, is DAMVIQNPRYQVTQFGKPVTLSCSQTLNHNVMYWYQQKSSQAPKLLFHYYDKDFNNEADTPDNFQSRRPNTSFCFLDIRSPGLGDTAMYLCATSTRAGQRVLQYFGPGTRLTVL.

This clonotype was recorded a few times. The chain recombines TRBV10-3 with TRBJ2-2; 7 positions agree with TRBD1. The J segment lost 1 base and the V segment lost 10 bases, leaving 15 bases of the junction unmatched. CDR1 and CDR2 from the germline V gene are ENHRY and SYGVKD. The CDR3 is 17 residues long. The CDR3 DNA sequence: TGTGCCACGGATGTCGGTCGACAGGGCCAGAACACCGGGGAGCTGTTTTTT. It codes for CATDVGRQGQNTGELFF.

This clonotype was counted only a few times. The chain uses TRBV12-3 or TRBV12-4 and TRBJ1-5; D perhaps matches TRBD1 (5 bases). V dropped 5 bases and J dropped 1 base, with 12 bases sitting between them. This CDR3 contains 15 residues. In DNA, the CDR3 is TGTGCCAGCAGTCCAGGGATCGGGAGCAATCAGCCCCAGCATTTT. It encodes CASSPGIGSNQPQHF.

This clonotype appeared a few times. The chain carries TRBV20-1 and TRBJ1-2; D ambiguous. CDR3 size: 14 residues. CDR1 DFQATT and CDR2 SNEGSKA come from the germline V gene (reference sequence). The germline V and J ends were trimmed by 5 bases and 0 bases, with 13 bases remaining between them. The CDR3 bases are TGCAGTGCTGGTACGACGGAAGCTAACTATGGCTACACCTTC. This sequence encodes CSAGTTEANYGYTF.

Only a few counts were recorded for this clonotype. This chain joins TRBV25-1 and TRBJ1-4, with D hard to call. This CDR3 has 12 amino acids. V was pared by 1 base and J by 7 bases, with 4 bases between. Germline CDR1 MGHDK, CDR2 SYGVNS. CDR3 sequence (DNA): TGTGCCAGCAGTGAATTCGGTGAAAAACTGTTTTTT. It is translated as CASSEFGEKLFF.